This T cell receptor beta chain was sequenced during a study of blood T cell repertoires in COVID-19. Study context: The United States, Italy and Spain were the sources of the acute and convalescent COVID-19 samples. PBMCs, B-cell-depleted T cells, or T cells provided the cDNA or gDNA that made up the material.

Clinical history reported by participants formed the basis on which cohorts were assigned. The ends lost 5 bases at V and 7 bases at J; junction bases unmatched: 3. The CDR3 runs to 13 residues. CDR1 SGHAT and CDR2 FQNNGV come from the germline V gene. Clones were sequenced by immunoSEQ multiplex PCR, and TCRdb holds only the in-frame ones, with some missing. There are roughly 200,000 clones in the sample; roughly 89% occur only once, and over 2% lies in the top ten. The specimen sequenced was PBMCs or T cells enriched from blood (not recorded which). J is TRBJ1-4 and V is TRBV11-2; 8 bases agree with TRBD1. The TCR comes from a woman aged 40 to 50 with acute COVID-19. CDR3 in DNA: TGTGCCAGCAGCAGGGACAGGCCTGAAAAACTGTTTTTT. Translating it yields CASSRDRPEKLFF.